This TCR beta chain was identified in a study of cytomegalovirus exposure and HLA in healthy donors. Study observations and caveats: A few of the chains that were CMV-associated were confirmed in vitro to be specific for CMV antigens.

This CDR3 spans 16 amino acids. With 6 bases removed from V and 0 bases from J, the gap between germline ends came to 15 bases. Per the germline V gene, CDR1 is SEHNR and CDR2 is FQNEAQ (reference sequence). Turning to this clone: Its antigen is unidentified.

This table comes from immunoSEQ multiplex PCR, and its TCRdb copy is limited to in-frame clones, with some not included. The sample lists roughly 150,000 clones; approximately 87% were seen once. V is TRBV7-9 and J is TRBJ1-3; D uncertain. The receptor's source is a woman under 40 in good health and CMV-seronegative. Sequences were obtained from PBMCs. The DNA for the CDR3 is TGTGCCAGCAGACCAACGGGCGGCGTCTCTGGAAACACCATATATTTT. This sequence encodes CASRPTGGVSGNTIYF.